The rows below give T cell receptor beta chains drawn from one sample of a study of blood T cells in healthy people across ages. TCRdb processed the 5' RACE reads anew with MiXCR; each CDR3 protein has one entry. Of about 1.4 million distinct CDR3 sequences listed, around 59% are singletons. Sequenced material: blood. The receptors stem from a man aged 18 to 35 in good health. CDR3s include the opening cysteine and the closing phenylalanine or tryptophan. Fields, in order: J gene, V gene, D gene, clone size, CDR3 DNA, CDR3 protein. D genes are given only for firm matches. Clone sizes are given selectively: once, few, many, or a class where the clone is expanded.

TRBJ2-5	TRBV5-1	NA	NA	TGCGCCAGCAGCTTGAGGGCAACAAGTCAAGAGACCCAGTACTTC	CASSLRATSQETQYF
TRBJ1-2	TRBV5-5	NA	NA	TGTGCCAGCAGCCCCTCCCAGGGTATAAAGTATGGCTACACCTTC	CASSPSQGIKYGYTF
TRBJ1-1	TRBV29-1	NA	few	TGCAGCGTCAACCGGGACACCATGAACACTGAAGCTTTCTTT	CSVNRDTMNTEAFF
TRBJ2-4	TRBV7-6	TRBD1	NA	TGTGCCAGCAGCTTAGGACAGGGCCCCAACATTCAGTACTTC	CASSLGQGPNIQYF
TRBJ2-5	TRBV3-1	NA	once	TGTGCCAGCAGCCAAGATCCTATAACGGAGACCCAGTACTTC	CASSQDPITETQYF
TRBJ2-3	TRBV4-3	NA	few	TGCGCCAGCAGCCAAGAGGAGCGAGTCTGGTCAGATACGCAGTATTTT	CASSQEERVWSDTQYF
TRBJ2-7	TRBV29-1	NA	once	TGCAGCGGTCAAAAAGGTGGGGCCCAGTACTTC	CSGQKGGAQYF
TRBJ2-7	TRBV3-1	NA	NA	TGTGCCAGCTTAGCGTCTAGCTCCTACGAGCAGTACTTC	CASLASSSYEQYF
TRBJ1-1	TRBV10-3	NA	NA	TGTGCCATCCATCAGGCAGGGATAACTAGGACTGAAGCTTTCTTT	CAIHQAGITRTEAFF
TRBJ2-7	TRBV6-2/TRBV6-3	TRBD2	few	TGTGCCAGCAGGACTCCCTTTAGCGGGGGTAAGTACGAGCAGTACTTC	CASRTPFSGGKYEQYF
TRBJ2-5	TRBV6-1	TRBD2	NA	TGTGCCAGCACCATCATAGCGGGACGCCAAGAGACCCAGTACTTC	CASTIIAGRQETQYF
TRBJ1-4	TRBV6-1	TRBD1	NA	TGTGCCAGCAGCGCCTCCGGGACAGGGACGCGTAAAAAACTGTTTTTT	CASSASGTGTRKKLFF
TRBJ2-1	TRBV20-1	NA	NA	TGCAGTGCTAGGGACTCCCCCTTGGAGGAGTTCTTC	CSARDSPLEEFF
TRBJ2-7	TRBV10-1	TRBD1	NA	TGCGCCAGCAGTGATCGTAGCAGGGGGACCTACGAGCAGTACTTC	CASSDRSRGTYEQYF
TRBJ2-1	TRBV7-9	TRBD1	NA	TGTGCCAGCAGCTTAGTTTGGGACAGGGGGCTCAATGAGCAGTTCTTC	CASSLVWDRGLNEQFF